This record covers a single TCR beta chain. No antigen is known for it. No per-base quality is available; no much larger clone lies one base away. Receptors were amplified or captured by 5' RACE. TCRdb shows the sequencer as Illumina HiSeq 2000. Template switching introduced a universal primer binding site; the final cDNA contained a unique molecular identifier, enabling accurate counting of TCR cDNA molecules. First-strand cDNA for TCR alpha and beta chains was synthesized from specific primers in the conserved constant-segment region. To control for contamination, every cDNA library carried two barcodes: a SMART-Mk sample barcode plus Illumina barcodes. TruSeq adapter sequences along with Illumina sample barcodes were introduced in two successive PCR steps. The Illumina HiSeq platform was used with custom primers to sequence TCR alpha and beta cDNA libraries. The paper's data handling went like this. MiGEC processed the raw reads to extract unique molecular identifiers, while MiXCR was used to determine the CDR3 positions. For each individual, recombination models were inferred using an EM algorithm with the repgenHMM and IGoR tools. Shared clonotypes were analyzed with the tcR package in R, and sharing was normalized by the product of cloneset sizes. To study raw recombination without the effects of thymic and clonal selection, out-of-frame nonproductive sequences were analyzed. Using fastp at Q25 and MiXCR, TCRdb reprocessed the public reads and kept productive beta chains. Every CDR3 protein is listed once, alongside the most common genes and DNA of its rows. These V and J calls derive from TCRdb rather than the authors' analysis. This sample has approximately 490,000 distinct CDR3 sequences in its table, and about 20% of those were observed once. The ten largest clones take up 0.4% to 0.6% of the sample.

Every donor was a healthy Caucasian. The twin cohort consisted of three pairs of female monozygotic twins, all aged about 18 to 30 years. Positive isolation kits from Invitrogen were used to isolate the CD4+ and CD8+ T cell populations. The germline V gene sets CDR1 to SGDLS and CDR2 to YYNGEE. Inclusive of the bounding cysteine and phenylalanine, the CDR3 is 14 residues long. Just CDR3 DNA is preserved here, 42 bases in frame from base 1. Cut back by 0 bases and 6 bases, the V and J ends lie 11 bases apart. This sample is drawn from a study of identical twins (dated by TCRdb to the mid-2010s). Describing the broader study: To test whether fetal clonotypes persist, the study used deep sequencing on TCR alpha and beta repertoires from monozygotic twins, unrelated adults of various ages, and cord blood. To rule out contamination, replicate twin experiments were performed at different times with different library preparation protocols.

Results and caveats for the whole study, not just this receptor: Invariant T cells such as MAIT and iNKT could partly confound zero-insertion analyses, though diverse VJ usage argued against this for most clonotypes. In monozygotic twins, recombination models systematically underestimated out-of-frame TCR alpha sharing, but the models matched the sharing seen between unrelated individuals. Fewer insertions were carried by abundant cord blood beta clonotypes, a similar but weaker trend appeared in young adult naive repertoires, and no such trend appeared in memory repertoires. Because the same donors could not be followed over many years, the conclusions relied on cross-sectional statistical analysis. Compared with coincidental sharing between unrelated individuals, out-of-frame TCR alpha sequences shared between twins showed an excess of sequences with low generation probability. Excess twin sharing in beta out-of-frame sequences was weaker because fewer shared sequences lowered the signal-to-noise ratio.

The data were also submitted as part of a second study, on yellow fever vaccine responses in identical twins. Per that second paper: The T cell response to vaccination in identical twins was reported by the authors to appear partly convergent and partly personalized. In identical twins, the study followed T cell clones that responded to the vaccine with precision.

The TCR originated in a woman aged 18-29 years in good health. The V gene is TRBV9 and the J gene is TRBJ2-3; 6 matching bases give a weak D call of TRBD1. Sequenced: CD4+ T cells sorted from blood. The CDR3 loop reads CASSVGTARDTQYF. The DNA reads as follows: TGTGCCAGCAGCGTAGGGACAGCCCGGGATACGCAGTATTTT.